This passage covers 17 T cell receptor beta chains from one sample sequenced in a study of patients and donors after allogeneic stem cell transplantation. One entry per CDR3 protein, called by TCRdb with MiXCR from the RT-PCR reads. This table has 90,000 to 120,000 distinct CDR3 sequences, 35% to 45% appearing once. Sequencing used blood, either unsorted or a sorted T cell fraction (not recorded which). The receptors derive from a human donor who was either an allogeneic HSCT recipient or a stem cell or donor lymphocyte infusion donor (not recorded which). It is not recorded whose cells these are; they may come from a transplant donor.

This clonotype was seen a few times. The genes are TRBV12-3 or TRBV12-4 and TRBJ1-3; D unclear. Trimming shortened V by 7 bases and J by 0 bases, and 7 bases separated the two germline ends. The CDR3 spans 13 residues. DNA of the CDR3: TGTGCCAGCATTCGATTCTCTGGAAACACCATATATTTT. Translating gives CASIRFSGNTIYF.

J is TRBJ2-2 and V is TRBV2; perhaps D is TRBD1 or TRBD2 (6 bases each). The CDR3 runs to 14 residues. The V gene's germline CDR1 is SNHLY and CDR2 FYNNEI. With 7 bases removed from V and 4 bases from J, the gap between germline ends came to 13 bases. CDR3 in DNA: TGTGCCAGCAAGGGGGTCGGGGGCACCGGGGAGCTGTTTTTT. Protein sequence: CASKGVGGTGELFF.

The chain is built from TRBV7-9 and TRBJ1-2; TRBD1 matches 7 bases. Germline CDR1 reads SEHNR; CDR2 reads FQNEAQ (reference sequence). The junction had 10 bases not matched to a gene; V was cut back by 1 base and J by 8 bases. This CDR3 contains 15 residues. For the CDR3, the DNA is TGTGCCAGCAGCTTAGACATCTACAGGGGTGGAGGCTACACCTTC. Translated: CASSLDIYRGGGYTF.

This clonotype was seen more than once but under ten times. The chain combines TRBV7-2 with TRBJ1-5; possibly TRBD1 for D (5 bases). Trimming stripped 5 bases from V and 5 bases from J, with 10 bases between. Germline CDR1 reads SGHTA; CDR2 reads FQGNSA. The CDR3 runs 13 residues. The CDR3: CASSTGHYQPQHF. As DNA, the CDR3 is TGTGCCAGCAGCACCGGACACTATCAGCCCCAGCATTTT.

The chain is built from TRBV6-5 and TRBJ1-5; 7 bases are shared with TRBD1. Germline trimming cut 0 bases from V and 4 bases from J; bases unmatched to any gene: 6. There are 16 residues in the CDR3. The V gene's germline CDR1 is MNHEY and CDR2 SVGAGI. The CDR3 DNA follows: TGTGCCAGCAGTTACTCGTATGCAGGGGGGAATCAGCCCCAGCATTTT. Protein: CASSYSYAGGNQPQHF.

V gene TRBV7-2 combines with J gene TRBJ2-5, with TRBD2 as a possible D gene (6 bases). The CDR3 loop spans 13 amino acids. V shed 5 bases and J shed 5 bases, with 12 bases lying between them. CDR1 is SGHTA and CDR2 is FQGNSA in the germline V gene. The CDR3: CASSQLATETQYF. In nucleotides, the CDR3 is TGTGCCAGCAGCCAACTAGCTACGGAGACCCAGTACTTC.

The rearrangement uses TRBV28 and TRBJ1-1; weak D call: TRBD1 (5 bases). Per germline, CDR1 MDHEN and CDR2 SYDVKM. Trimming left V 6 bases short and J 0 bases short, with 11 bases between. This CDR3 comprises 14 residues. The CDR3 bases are TGTGCCAGCAGAGCGGGACCAATGAACACTGAAGCTTTCTTT. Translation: CASRAGPMNTEAFF.

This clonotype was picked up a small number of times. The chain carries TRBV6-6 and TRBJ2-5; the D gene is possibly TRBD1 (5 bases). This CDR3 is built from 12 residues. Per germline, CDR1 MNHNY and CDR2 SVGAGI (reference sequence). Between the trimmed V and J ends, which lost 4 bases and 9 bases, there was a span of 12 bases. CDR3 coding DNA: TGTGCCAGCAGTTGGCCACAGGCGGCCCAGTACTTC. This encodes CASSWPQAAQYF.

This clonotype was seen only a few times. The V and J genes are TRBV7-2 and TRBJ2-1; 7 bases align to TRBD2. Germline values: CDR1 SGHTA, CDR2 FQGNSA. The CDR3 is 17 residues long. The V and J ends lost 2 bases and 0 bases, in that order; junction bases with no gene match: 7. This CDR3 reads CASSLMRSGDSYNEQFF. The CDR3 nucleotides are TGTGCCAGCAGCTTAATGAGAAGCGGGGACTCCTACAATGAGCAGTTCTTC.

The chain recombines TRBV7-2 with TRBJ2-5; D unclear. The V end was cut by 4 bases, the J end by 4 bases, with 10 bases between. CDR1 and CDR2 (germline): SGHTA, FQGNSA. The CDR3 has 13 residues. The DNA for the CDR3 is TGTGCCAGCAGCTCGGGCCTACGAGAGACCCAGTACTTC. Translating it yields CASSSGLRETQYF.

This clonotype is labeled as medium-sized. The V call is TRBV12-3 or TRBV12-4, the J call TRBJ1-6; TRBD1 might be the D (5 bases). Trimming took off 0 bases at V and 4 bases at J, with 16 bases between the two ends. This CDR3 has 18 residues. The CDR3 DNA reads TGTGCCAGCAGTTTAGCGCTAAAGGGGAGCGCTTATAATTCACCCCTCCACTTT. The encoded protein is CASSLALKGSAYNSPLHF.

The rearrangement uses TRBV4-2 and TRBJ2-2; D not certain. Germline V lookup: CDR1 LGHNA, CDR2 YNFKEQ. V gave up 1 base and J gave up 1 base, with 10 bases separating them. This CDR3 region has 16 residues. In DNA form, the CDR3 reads TGTGCCAGCAGCCAAGGGAACCTTCGGAACACCGGGGAGCTGTTTTTT. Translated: CASSQGNLRNTGELFF.

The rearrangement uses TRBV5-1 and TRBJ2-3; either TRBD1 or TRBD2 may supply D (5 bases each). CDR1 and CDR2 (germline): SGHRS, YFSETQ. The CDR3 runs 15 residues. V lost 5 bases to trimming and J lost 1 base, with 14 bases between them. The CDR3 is CASSVTGPRTDTQYF. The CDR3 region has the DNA TGCGCCAGCAGTGTGACGGGACCCCGCACAGATACGCAGTATTTT.

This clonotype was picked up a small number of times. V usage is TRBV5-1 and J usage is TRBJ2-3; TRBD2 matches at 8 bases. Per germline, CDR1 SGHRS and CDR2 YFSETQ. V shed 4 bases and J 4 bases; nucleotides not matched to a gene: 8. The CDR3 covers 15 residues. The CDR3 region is CASSNKGAGADTQYF. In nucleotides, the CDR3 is TGCGCCAGCAGCAACAAGGGAGCGGGAGCAGATACGCAGTATTTT.

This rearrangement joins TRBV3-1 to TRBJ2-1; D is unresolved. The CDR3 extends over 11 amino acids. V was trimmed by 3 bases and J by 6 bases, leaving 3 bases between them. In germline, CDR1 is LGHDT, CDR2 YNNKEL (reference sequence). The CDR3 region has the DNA TGTGCCAGCAGCCAGCCCAATGAGCAGTTCTTC. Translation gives CASSQPNEQFF.

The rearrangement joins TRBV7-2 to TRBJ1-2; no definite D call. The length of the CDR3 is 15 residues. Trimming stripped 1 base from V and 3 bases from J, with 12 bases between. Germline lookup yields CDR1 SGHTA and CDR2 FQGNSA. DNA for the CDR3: TGTGCCAGCAGCTTAGGGCAGCCTACGTACTATGGCTACACCTTC. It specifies CASSLGQPTYYGYTF.

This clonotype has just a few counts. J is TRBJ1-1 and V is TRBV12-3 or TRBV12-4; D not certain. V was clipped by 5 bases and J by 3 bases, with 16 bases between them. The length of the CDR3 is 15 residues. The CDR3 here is CASSLSGEKDTEAFF. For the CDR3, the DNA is TGTGCCAGCAGTCTTTCCGGGGAAAAGGACACTGAAGCTTTCTTT.